The present entry profiles one TCR beta chain with its context. Antigen: not known. 5'RACE template switching added a universal primer site and UMIs to TCR cDNA. TCRdb re-derived calls from the 5' RACE reads in MiXCR, one entry per CDR3 protein. The sample yields 500,000 to 650,000 distinct CDR3 sequences, approximately 13% seen once. The CDR3 spans 14 residues. The V gene lost 6 bases and the J gene lost 0 bases, with 12 bases spanning the gap. The sample comes from a study of T cells after yellow fever vaccination. Notes on the study in general: FACS-sorted repertoires might harbor abundant contaminating clonotypes from the bulk population.

The TCR originated in a man between 25 and 39 years old who received the YFV17D yellow fever vaccine. The chain links TRBV12-3 or TRBV12-4 to TRBJ2-7, with a possible D match to TRBD2 (6 bases). The sequencing here drew on PBMCs, taken on the day of the yellow fever booster vaccination. CDR3: CASRAWGDSYEQYF. The CDR3 DNA follows: TGTGCCAGCAGGGCTTGGGGGGACTCCTACGAGCAGTACTTC.